The 3 T cell receptor beta chains presented below share a single source sample, sequenced in a study of shared clonotypes between healthy human individuals. Repertoires were generated with immunoSEQ multiplex PCR, while TCRdb's copy carries only in-frame clones and drops some. The sample lists approximately 1.5 million clones, approximately 98% occurring once. The sequenced sample was naive CD4+ T cells sorted from blood. The subset here: CD45RA+ positively selected. These receptors all come from a man aged 25-45 years in good health.

The gene calls are TRBV7-9 and TRBJ1-1; TRBD1 is a possible D gene (5 bases). V was clipped by 4 bases and J by 4 bases, with 13 bases between them. The CDR3 extends over 14 amino acids. The germline CDR1 and CDR2 sequences are SEHNR and FQNEAQ (reference sequence). The CDR3 region has the DNA TGTGCCAGCAGCTACCAGGGCGAAGGCACTGAAGCTTTCTTT. Translating it yields CASSYQGEGTEAFF.

In DNA form, the CDR3 reads TGCGCCAGCAGCTTGGAATCGGAGGCAGCTTTCTTT. Translated: CASSLESEAAFF. This chain links TRBV5-1 with TRBJ1-1; D not resolved. The CDR3 totals 12 residues. V lost 0 bases to trimming and J lost 10 bases, with 10 bases between them. Germline CDR1 is SGHRS and CDR2 is YFSETQ.

The chain employs TRBV10-3 and TRBJ2-1, with 13 nucleotides matching TRBD2. This CDR3 has 18 residues. J gave up 3 bases and V 4 bases, and 9 bases lay outside the gene matches. Germline-derived CDR1 and CDR2 are ENHRY and SYGVKD. CDR3 region: CAISAPLAGGKIYNEQFF. The CDR3 coding sequence is TGTGCCATCAGTGCCCCACTAGCGGGAGGGAAAATCTACAATGAGCAGTTCTTC.